Described below is a single T cell receptor beta chain sequence and its context. This sample is part of a study of T cell responses to AZD1222 COVID-19 vaccine. V was pared by 5 bases and J by 0 bases, with 11 bases between. This CDR3 region has 14 residues. CDR1 and CDR2 from the germline V gene are SGHTA and FQGNSA. The protocol was immunoSEQ multiplex PCR, while the TCRdb copy is restricted to in-frame clones and leaves out a portion. Here the sample spans about 200,000 clones, 90% to 95% being singletons. The chain has TRBV7-2 and TRBJ2-7, with D maybe TRBD2 (5 bases). The sequenced sample was peripheral blood, obtained 28 days after the second dose of the MenACWY control vaccine. The sequence was collected from an adult who received the MenACWY meningococcal vaccine as a control. CDR3 region: CASSPIANSYEQYF. CDR3 coding DNA: TGTGCCAGCAGCCCCATAGCGAACTCCTACGAGCAGTACTTC. Using reference TRBV7-2 and TRBJ2-7 for the parts outside the CDR3, the full variable domain is GAGVSQSPSNKVTEKGKDVELRCDPISGHTALYWYRQSLGQGLEFLIYFQGNSAPDKSGLPSDRFSAERTGGSVSTLTIQRTQQEDSAVYLCASSPIANSYEQYFGPGTRLTVT.